The subject of this entry is one T cell receptor (beta chain). Methods used by the authors: Reference gene primer amplification yielded estimated nucleated cell counts. Clones were sequenced by immunoSEQ multiplex PCR, and TCRdb holds only the in-frame ones, with some missing. V, J and clone size derive from that table, while D and trimming were established from the DNA sequence. The table has 90,000 to 120,000 clones, around 85% seen once; the top ten hold approximately 3.5%. This sample stems from a study of blood T cell repertoires in COVID-19. Study in general: Italy, Spain and the United States were the sources of the convalescent and acute COVID-19 samples. Sources were T cells, B-cell-depleted T cells, or PBMCs; the material itself was cDNA or gDNA.

This CDR3 spans 13 amino acids. Deletions cut 4 bases from V and 4 bases from J, with 10 bases between. The germline V gene has CDR1 MGHDK and CDR2 SYGVNS. The specimen sequenced was peripheral blood. V usage is TRBV25-1 and J usage is TRBJ1-2; the D gene is possibly TRBD1 (5 bases). This TCR came from an elderly woman with active or convalescent COVID-19. The CDR3 nucleotides read TGTGCCAGCAGTGCTGTAGGGGCCTATGGCTACACCTTC. This gives the protein CASSAVGAYGYTF.